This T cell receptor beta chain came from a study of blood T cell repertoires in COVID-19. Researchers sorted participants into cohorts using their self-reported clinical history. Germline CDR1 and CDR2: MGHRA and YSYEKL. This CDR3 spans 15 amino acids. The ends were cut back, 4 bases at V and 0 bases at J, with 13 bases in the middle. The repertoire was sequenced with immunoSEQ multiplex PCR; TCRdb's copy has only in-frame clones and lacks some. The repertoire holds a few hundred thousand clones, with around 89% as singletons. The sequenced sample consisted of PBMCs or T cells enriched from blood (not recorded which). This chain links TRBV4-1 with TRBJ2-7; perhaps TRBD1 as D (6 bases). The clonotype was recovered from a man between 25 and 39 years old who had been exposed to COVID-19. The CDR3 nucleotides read TGCGCCAGCAGCCTCCGTGACAGGTCCTCCTACGAGCAGTACTTC. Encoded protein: CASSLRDRSSYEQYF.